These 24 T cell receptor beta chains originate from one sample sequenced in a study of molecular identifiers for immune sequencing clone quantification. Each CDR3 protein is one row after TCRdb ran MiXCR on the PCR reads. The sample has some 680,000 distinct CDR3 sequences; 25% are singletons. Sequenced material: naive CD8+ T cells from blood, with Jurkat cell RNA spiked in. Subset defined: FACS-sorted CD8+CD4-CCR7+CD45RA+ naive T cells. The receptors come from a human donor in good health. Some libraries in this study had Jurkat cell RNA spiked in.

V is TRBV7-6 and J is TRBJ1-6; 8 positions match TRBD1. V dropped 5 bases and J dropped 9; count of bases not matched to a gene: 9. In germline, CDR1 is SGHVS, CDR2 FNYEAQ. The CDR3 has 15 amino acids. The CDR3 DNA reads TGTGCCAGCAGCACTGTCAGGGGGCTCGGTTCACCCCTCCACTTT. Its translation is CASSTVRGLGSPLHF.

Turning to this clonotype: A much larger clone sits a single nucleotide away, making a read error possible. The V gene is TRBV10-2, the J gene TRBJ1-1; no reliable D call. The CDR3 spans 13 residues. Germline assignment: CDR1 WSHSY and CDR2 SAAADI. CDR3 nucleotide sequence: TGCGTCAGCAGCTCCGGATCGAACACTGAAGCTTTCTTT. Encoded protein: CVSSSGSNTEAFF.

Remarks on this clonotype: A single base separates this from a much larger clone, so it may be a read error. The chain's CDR3 is CSAKDRGVGEQYF. As DNA, the CDR3 is TGCAGTGCTAAAGACAGGGGGGTCGGCGAGCAGTACTTC. The chain employs TRBV20-1 and TRBJ2-7, with 9 bases fitting TRBD1. Germline V gives CDR1 DFQATT, CDR2 SNEGSKA (reference sequence). Trimming removed 4 bases from V and 6 bases from J; junction bases left unmatched: 7. There are 13 residues in the CDR3.

This clonotype came up a few times. The rearrangement uses TRBV3-2 and TRBJ2-7. TRBV3-2 is tagged as a pseudogene. This CDR3 is built from 16 residues. CDR3 in DNA: TGTGCCAGCAGCCAAGATCTCGGAGGGTTCCCCTACGAGCAGTACTTC. Amino acids: CASSQDLGGFPYEQYF.

This clonotype was seen only a few times. The chain carries TRBV11-2 and TRBJ2-7; 7 bases line up with TRBD2. V gave up 5 bases and J gave up 1 base; unmatched junction bases: 11. The CDR3 consists of 16 residues. The germline gives CDR1 SGHAT, CDR2 FQNNGV. CDR3: CASSPTLTGGSYEQYF. The DNA of the CDR3 is TGTGCCAGCAGCCCCACTTTGACGGGGGGTTCCTACGAGCAGTACTTC. Drawing the rest from reference TRBV11-2 and TRBJ2-7, the complete variable domain is EAGVAQSPRYKIIEKRQSVAFWCNPISGHATLYWYQQILGQGPKLLIQFQNNGVVDDSQLPKDRFSAERLKGVDSTLKIQPAKLEDSAVYLCASSPTLTGGSYEQYFGPGTRLTVT.

With regard to this clonotype: This may come from a read error, since a much larger clone is one base off. This sequence joins TRBV9 and TRBJ2-3; D uncertain. This CDR3 is 15 amino acids long. Germline assignment: CDR1 SGDLS and CDR2 YYNGEE. The DNA for the CDR3 is TGTGCCAGCAGCGTAGGAGCCACGGCGGAAGATATGCAGTATTTT. Its protein product is CASSVGATAEDMQYF.

Note on this clonotype: This may be a read error: a much more frequent sequence differs by one nucleotide. This rearrangement joins TRBV13 to TRBJ2-3; D is perhaps TRBD1 (5 bases). This CDR3 comprises 13 residues. Germline V gene sequence: CDR1 PRHDT, CDR2 FYEKMQ (reference sequence). In DNA form, the CDR3 reads TGTGCCAGCAGCATCAGACTGACAGATCCGCAGTATTTT. It specifies CASSIRLTDPQYF.

In this sample, this clonotype turned up many times. V and J are TRBV5-6 and TRBJ2-7; TRBD1 matches 8 bases. Germline-derived CDR1 and CDR2 are SGHDT and YYEEEE. V dropped 4 bases and J dropped 3; count of bases not matched to a gene: 6. CDR3 size: 14 residues. The CDR3 sequence: CASSPRGQVYEQYF. The DNA for the CDR3 is TGTGCCAGCAGCCCCAGGGGACAGGTCTACGAGCAGTACTTC.

This clonotype was detected many times. V gene TRBV5-1 combines with J gene TRBJ2-7; D tentatively reads TRBD1 or TRBD2 (5 bases each). The CDR3 length is 13 residues. CDR1 is SGHRS and CDR2 is YFSETQ in the germline V gene. V gave up 1 base and J gave up 6 bases, with 11 bases separating them. The chain's CDR3 is CASSLSRGGEQYF. In DNA, the CDR3 is TGCGCCAGCAGCTTGTCCCGGGGCGGCGAGCAGTACTTC.

This clonotype was seen only a few times. The chain links TRBV28 to TRBJ2-7; 7 nucleotides line up with TRBD2. The CDR3 is made up of 17 amino acids. Losses at the gene ends were 7 bases for V and 3 bases for J; bases not matched to a gene: 18. CDR1 and CDR2 (germline): MDHEN, SYDVKM. CDR3 in amino acids: CASTGGGIRPGGYEQYF. CDR3 in DNA: TGTGCCAGCACGGGGGGAGGAATAAGGCCAGGCGGCTACGAGCAGTACTTC.

To note about this clonotype: A much larger clone lies a single base off, so this may be a read error. This rearrangement joins TRBV29-1 to TRBJ2-7; D possibly corresponds to TRBD1 (5 bases). V lost 4 bases and J lost 7, with 20 bases in between. CDR1 SQVTM and CDR2 ANQGSEA come from the germline V gene. The CDR3 covers 14 residues. The CDR3 DNA follows: TGCAGCGTTGTTCAGGGCGATAACCTTCTGGAGCAGTACTTC. Translated, it gives CSVVQGDNLLEQYF.

This clonotype was detected ten times or more. V gene TRBV24-1 combines with J gene TRBJ2-2, with 10 nucleotides matching TRBD2. V was clipped by 2 bases and J by 2 bases; unmatched bases: 4. This CDR3 is built from 17 residues. Germline CDR1 reads KGHDR; CDR2 reads SFDVKD. The CDR3 bases are TGTGCCACCAGTGATTCTGGACTAGCGGAAAACACCGGGGAGCTGTTTTTT. It encodes CATSDSGLAENTGELFF.

This clonotype was observed many times. The rearrangement joins TRBV4-3 to TRBJ2-3; 8 positions match TRBD2. This CDR3 spans 17 amino acids. Germline V lookup: CDR1 LGHNA, CDR2 YSLEER. V shed 0 bases and J 6 bases; nucleotides not matched to a gene: 11. This chain's CDR3 is CASSQEFAAGVVDTQYF. CDR3 sequence (DNA): TGCGCCAGCAGCCAAGAATTCGCAGCGGGAGTTGTGGATACGCAGTATTTT.

This clonotype appeared many times. For the CDR3, the DNA is TGTGCCAGCAGTTACACAGGGGTCGGGAGCACAGATACGCAGTATTTT. Encoded protein: CASSYTGVGSTDTQYF. The rearrangement links TRBV6-5 to TRBJ2-3; TRBD1 matches at 7 bases. The CDR3 has 16 amino acids. After removal of 2 bases from V and 0 bases from J, the junction contained 5 bases not matched to a gene. CDR1 is MNHEY, CDR2 SVGAGI, per germline.

This chain links TRBV19 with TRBJ2-1, with 8 bases fitting TRBD2. J lost 2 bases, V lost 3 bases, and 9 bases had no gene match. This CDR3 has 17 amino acids. The germline CDR1 and CDR2 sequences are LNHDA and SQIVND (reference sequence). The CDR3 here is CASSIGAGAGAYNEQFF. The CDR3, as DNA: TGTGCCAGTAGTATCGGGGCGGGAGCGGGAGCCTACAATGAGCAGTTCTTC.

Of note for this clonotype: The junction does not match germline at one end; this may be a read error. This chain connects TRBV5-3 to TRBJ2-7; D gene ambiguous. TRBV5-3 is given ORF status, its function remaining uncertain. The CDR3 contains 11 residues. CDR3 region: CASSFIHEQYF. The CDR3 region has the DNA TGTGCCAGCAGCTTTATCCACGAGCAGTACTTC.

The chain links TRBV4-1 to TRBJ1-5; maybe TRBD1 (5 bases). Looked up from germline, CDR1 is MGHRA and CDR2 is YSYEKL. The CDR3 loop spans 15 amino acids. Trimming pared 0 bases from V and 0 bases from J, leaving 6 bases between. In nucleotides, the CDR3 is TGCGCCAGCAGCCAAGAGGGGCATAGCAATCAGCCCCAGCATTTT. Translation: CASSQEGHSNQPQHF.

V and J are TRBV20-1 and TRBJ1-1; D is perhaps TRBD1 (5 bases). CDR3 length equals 13 residues. Germline CDR1 is DFQATT and CDR2 is SNEGSKA (reference sequence). The ends were cut back, 2 bases at V and 1 base at J, with 8 bases in the middle. CDR3 DNA: TGCAGTGCTAGACAGGGTCGGAACACTGAAGCTTTCTTT. Amino acids: CSARQGRNTEAFF.

V is TRBV6-6 and J is TRBJ2-4; possible D gene TRBD1, 6 bases. Deletions cut 0 bases from V and 8 bases from J, with 11 bases between. Germline CDR1 reads MNHNY; CDR2 reads SVGAGI (reference sequence). This CDR3 comprises 14 residues. In nucleotides, the CDR3 is TGTGCCAGCAGTTACTCACAGGGTGTCGACATTCAGTACTTC. Translated, it gives CASSYSQGVDIQYF.

The V and J genes are TRBV30 and TRBJ2-7; tentatively, D is TRBD2 (5 bases). Germline V gene data show CDR1 as GTSNPN and CDR2 as SVGIG (reference sequence). The CDR3 runs to 12 residues. V lost 2 bases and J lost 3, with 8 bases in between. The CDR3 spells CAWSSGDYEQYF. CDR3 nucleotide sequence: TGTGCCTGGAGTTCCGGGGACTACGAGCAGTACTTC.

This clonotype was observed a handful of times. V is TRBV6-1 and J is TRBJ2-5; 13 nucleotides align to TRBD2. Germline CDR1 and CDR2: MNHNS and SASEGT. Trimming cost V 6 bases and J 2 bases; bases outside gene matches: 6. The CDR3 totals 16 residues. In DNA form, the CDR3 reads TGTGCCAGCAGGGACGGACTAGCGGGGGAGCAAGAGACCCAGTACTTC. It translates to CASRDGLAGEQETQYF.

This chain links TRBV6-5 with TRBJ2-1; possibly TRBD2 for D (6 bases). The V end lost 6 bases, the J end lost 6 bases, and 15 bases lay between the germline ends. Germline V lookup: CDR1 MNHEY, CDR2 SVGAGI. The CDR3 is 14 amino acids. The CDR3 bases are TGTGCCAGCAGAGGCGCGGGGCTGGTCAATGAGCAGTTCTTC. Translating gives CASRGAGLVNEQFF.

This clonotype was counted at least ten times. CDR3 protein: CASSPGVSGANVLTF. CDR3 DNA: TGCGCCAGCAGCCCCGGAGTGTCTGGGGCCAACGTCCTGACTTTC. The chain is built from TRBV4-3 and TRBJ2-6; the D is unclear. From germline, CDR1 is LGHNA and CDR2 YSLEER. V lost 4 bases to trimming and J lost 1 base, with 8 bases between them. The CDR3 has 15 residues.

This clonotype was detected only a few times. This chain connects TRBV6-2 or TRBV6-3 to TRBJ1-2; tentative D call: TRBD1 (5 bases). The CDR3 covers 12 residues. Germline CDR1 reads MNHEY; CDR2 reads SVGEGT. The V and J ends lost 2 bases and 10 bases respectively, with 11 bases between them. Here the CDR3 DNA reads TGTGCCAGCAGTTACCAGCGGGGCAACTACACCTTC. It is translated as CASSYQRGNYTF.